Listed here are 24 T cell receptor beta chains from one sample, sequenced in a study of blood T cell repertoires in COVID-19. The assay was immunoSEQ multiplex PCR, and TCRdb's table has in-frame clones only and misses some. The sample has roughly 100,000 clones, roughly 71% seen once; the top ten hold approximately 10%. Source material: peripheral blood. These receptors all stem from a woman over 75 with acute or convalescent COVID-19.

The chain joins TRBV5-1 to TRBJ2-2, with TRBD1 matching over 11 bases. CDR1 SGHRS and CDR2 YFSETQ come from the germline V gene. V was pared by 4 bases and J by 4 bases, with 6 bases of the junction left unmatched. CDR3 length: 16 amino acids. Here the CDR3 DNA reads TGCGCCAGCAGCCTGCCAGGGACAGGGGGCACCGGGGAGCTGTTTTTT. Translated, it gives CASSLPGTGGTGELFF.

This clone is a singleton in its sample. The J gene is TRBJ1-1, the V gene TRBV7-2; D perhaps matches TRBD1 (6 bases). V was pared by 4 bases and J by 1 base, with 7 bases between. CDR1 is SGHTA and CDR2 is FQGNSA in the germline V gene. CDR3 length: 13 amino acids. The CDR3: CASSSGQNTEAFF. DNA for the CDR3: TGTGCCAGCAGCTCGGGACAGAACACTGAAGCTTTCTTT.

The chain recombines TRBV5-4 with TRBJ1-6; no clear D gene. The CDR3 sequence is 15 residues long. In germline, CDR1 is SGHNT, CDR2 YYREEE (reference sequence). The germline V and J ends were trimmed by 0 bases and 13 bases, with 17 bases remaining between them. CDR3 sequence: CASSLGTTRPGPLHF. CDR3 nucleotide sequence: TGTGCCAGCAGCTTGGGAACGACGAGGCCGGGGCCCCTCCACTTT.

The genes are TRBV7-2 and TRBJ1-2, with D hard to call. Trimming removed 2 bases at V and 2 bases at J, with 12 bases between. This CDR3 comprises 15 residues. The germline V gene has CDR1 SGHTA and CDR2 FQGNSA. The CDR3 DNA follows: TGTGCCAGCAGCTTATTCCCAGAACCCAACTATGGCTACACCTTC. Translation: CASSLFPEPNYGYTF.

This chain connects TRBV9 to TRBJ1-1; TRBD1 matches 7 bases. After removal of 0 bases from V and 7 bases from J, the junction contained 15 bases not matched to a gene. Germline CDR1 SGDLS, CDR2 YYNGEE. CDR3 length: 17 amino acids. The chain's CDR3 is CASSVASSFQGVVEAFF. The CDR3 DNA sequence: TGTGCCAGCAGCGTAGCTTCGAGTTTCCAGGGGGTTGTTGAAGCTTTCTTT.

This chain connects TRBV6-5 to TRBJ2-3, with D maybe TRBD1 (7 bases). V was shortened by 6 bases and J by 6 bases, with 16 bases between the two germline ends. The V gene's germline CDR1 is MNHEY and CDR2 SVGAGI. The CDR3 length is 14 residues. CDR3 loop: CASSRPGGRDTQYF. The CDR3 DNA reads TGTGCCAGCAGCCGGCCAGGGGGGAGGGATACGCAGTATTTT.

This clone appeared once. The CDR3 spells CASSTGGYGYTF. For the CDR3, the DNA is TGTGCCTCCTCGACAGGGGGCTATGGCTACACCTTC. The chain combines TRBV30 with TRBJ1-2; 9 bases align to TRBD1. Germline assignment: CDR1 GTSNPN and CDR2 SVGIG (reference sequence). Trimming at V came to 7 bases and at J to 4 bases, leaving 4 bases not matched to a gene. CDR3 size: 12 residues.

This chain connects TRBV24-1 to TRBJ2-1; D is unresolved. The germline V gene has CDR1 KGHDR and CDR2 SFDVKD. Trimming cost V 7 bases and J 7 bases, with 7 bases left between them. The CDR3 has 11 amino acids. This CDR3 is CATSNGNEQFF. CDR3 nucleotide sequence: TGTGCCACCAGCAACGGGAATGAGCAGTTCTTC.

The CDR3 sequence is CASSSSGTGGYNEQFF. The CDR3 nucleotides are TGTGCCAGCAGTTCATCCGGGACAGGGGGCTACAATGAGCAGTTCTTC. The V call is TRBV11-2, the J call TRBJ2-1; 11 bases map to TRBD1. The ends lost 6 bases at V and 3 bases at J; junction bases unmatched: 7. The germline CDR1 and CDR2 sequences are SGHAT and FQNNGV. The CDR3 has 16 residues.

The V call is TRBV27, the J call TRBJ2-1; 9 bases map to TRBD1. V was clipped by 5 bases and J by 12 bases; unmatched bases: 14. The germline V gene has CDR1 MNHEY and CDR2 SMNVEV (reference sequence). The CDR3 contains 15 residues. Written as DNA, the CDR3 is TGTGCCAGCAGTCGCCCGGGACAGGGCCTCCCCAGGCAGTTCTTC. This sequence encodes CASSRPGQGLPRQFF.

V gene TRBV6-2 or TRBV6-3 combines with J gene TRBJ1-5; D gene uncertain. The CDR3 runs 16 residues. Germline V gene data show CDR1 as MNHEY and CDR2 as SVGEGT. V lost 5 bases, J lost 0 bases, and 14 bases lay in between. CDR3: CASSTPPGYSNQPQHF. The CDR3 coding sequence is TGTGCCAGCAGTACCCCGCCGGGGTATAGCAATCAGCCCCAGCATTTT.

This chain uses TRBV30 with TRBJ1-6, with a possible D match to TRBD1 (5 bases). Germline V gene lookup returns CDR1 GTSNPN and CDR2 SVGIG (reference sequence). The CDR3 contains 15 residues. V was cut by 0 bases and J by 4 bases, with 10 bases left in between. CDR3 sequence (DNA): TGTGCCTGGAGTGTAACAAAGGGGTATAATTCACCCCTCCACTTT. This sequence encodes CAWSVTKGYNSPLHF.

This clone was picked up one time. V and J are TRBV5-4 and TRBJ1-6; tentative D call: TRBD1 (5 bases). V lost 4 bases to trimming and J lost 8 bases, with 19 bases between them. This CDR3 is 16 amino acids long. Per the germline V gene, CDR1 is SGHNT and CDR2 is YYREEE (reference sequence). DNA of the CDR3: TGTGCCAGCAGCCCCGTTCAGGGTTTAAGGGATTCACCCCTCCACTTT. It specifies CASSPVQGLRDSPLHF.

V gene TRBV6-6 combines with J gene TRBJ2-1, with 9 bases aligning to TRBD2. The V gene's germline CDR1 is MNHNY and CDR2 SVGAGI (reference sequence). The CDR3 is 12 amino acids. The CDR3 sequence: CRAGGTYNEQFF. The CDR3 coding sequence is TGTAGAGCGGGGGGAACCTACAATGAGCAGTTCTTC.

The chain recombines TRBV6-5 with TRBJ2-4, with 14 bases fitting TRBD2. V was clipped by 5 bases and J by 5 bases; unmatched bases: 2. Germline loops: CDR1 MNHEY, CDR2 SVGAGI. The CDR3 has 15 amino acids. In DNA, the CDR3 is TGTGCCAGCAGTACGACTAGCGGGGGGGAAAACATTCAGTACTTC. Its translation is CASSTTSGGENIQYF.

The chain couples TRBV9 to TRBJ2-3; D might be TRBD2 (6 bases). The CDR3 runs to 16 residues. Germline assignment: CDR1 SGDLS and CDR2 YYNGEE. The V end was cut by 0 bases, the J end by 2 bases, with 13 bases between. CDR3 sequence (DNA): TGTGCCAGCAGCGTAGGTCCTAGCGCCCTCACAGATACGCAGTATTTT. It translates to CASSVGPSALTDTQYF.

This clone was detected only once. The rearrangement uses TRBV7-6 and TRBJ2-2, with D uncertain. V lost 5 bases and J 3 bases, leaving 13 bases between the germline ends. The germline CDR1 and CDR2 sequences are SGHVS and FNYEAQ. This CDR3 region has 15 residues. The CDR3 loop is CASSPGWSDTGELFF. The DNA of the CDR3 is TGTGCCAGCAGCCCCGGGTGGTCGGACACCGGGGAGCTGTTTTTT.

The CDR3 reads CASTTGTANTGELFF. The DNA for the CDR3 is TGTGCCAGCACCACCGGGACAGCGAACACCGGGGAGCTGTTTTTT. V and J are TRBV6-5 and TRBJ2-2; TRBD1 matches at 7 bases. V lost 7 bases, J lost 0 bases, and 5 bases stayed unmatched. There are 15 residues in the CDR3. The V gene's germline CDR1 is MNHEY and CDR2 SVGAGI.

This sequence joins TRBV6-2 or TRBV6-3 and TRBJ1-5; D gene ambiguous. Between the trimmed V and J ends, which lost 2 bases and 5 bases, there was a span of 7 bases. Germline V gene sequence: CDR1 MNHEY, CDR2 SVGEGT. The CDR3 runs 13 residues. In DNA, the CDR3 is TGTGCCAGCAGTTACAACTATTATCAGCCCCAGCATTTT. It encodes CASSYNYYQPQHF.

V is TRBV4-3 and J is TRBJ2-7; 7 bases match TRBD1. This CDR3 comprises 16 residues. Germline-derived CDR1 and CDR2 are LGHNA and YSLEER. V lost 0 bases, J lost 6 bases, and 11 bases stayed unmatched. The CDR3: CASSQDRTTGVGEQYF. CDR3 DNA sequence: TGCGCCAGCAGCCAAGATCGAACAACAGGGGTGGGCGAGCAGTACTTC.

The CDR3 DNA reads TGCGCCAGCAGCTTGGAGGGGGACTACAATGAGCAGTTCTTC. This gives the protein CASSLEGDYNEQFF. The chain uses TRBV5-1 and TRBJ2-1, with D tentatively TRBD1 (6 bases). CDR3 length: 14 residues. CDR1 is SGHRS and CDR2 is YFSETQ in the germline V gene. Trimming left V 0 bases short and J 3 bases short, with 7 bases between.

The sample holds one count of this clone. This chain connects TRBV18 to TRBJ2-3, with TRBD1 identical over 9 bases. The CDR3 has 14 amino acids. V lost 2 bases, J lost 3 bases, and 0 bases stayed unmatched. CDR1 and CDR2 from the germline V gene are KGHSH and LQKENI. The CDR3 is CASSPDRGTDTQYF. CDR3 nucleotides: TGTGCCAGCTCACCAGACAGGGGGACAGATACGCAGTATTTT.

The rearrangement links TRBV28 to TRBJ2-7; 10 nucleotides line up with TRBD1. The CDR3 covers 20 residues. The ends lost 3 bases at V and 0 bases at J; junction bases unmatched: 17. The germline V gene has CDR1 MDHEN and CDR2 SYDVKM. The CDR3 nucleotides read TGTGCCAGCAGTTTTCGGACAGGGGGTTCTAGCGGGTCTTTCTCCTACGAGCAGTACTTC. This encodes CASSFRTGGSSGSFSYEQYF. The full variable domain, its missing parts supplied by reference TRBV28 and TRBJ2-7, is DVKVTQSSRYLVKRTGEKVFLECVQDMDHENMFWYRQDPGLGLRLIYFSYDVKMKEKGDIPEGYSVSREKKERFSLILESASTNQTSMYLCASSFRTGGSSGSFSYEQYFGPGTRLTVT.

This clone was counted between two and nine times. This chain uses TRBV6-6 with TRBJ2-2; 7 bases agree with TRBD1. The V gene's germline CDR1 is MNHNY and CDR2 SVGAGI (reference sequence). V trimming: 3 bases; J trimming: 4 bases; junction bases outside the gene matches: 5. The CDR3 covers 15 residues. The CDR3 spells CASSYVRGSTGELFF. CDR3 sequence (DNA): TGTGCCAGCAGTTATGTCAGGGGGAGCACCGGGGAGCTGTTTTTT.